The 27 T cell receptor beta chains below come from one sample, sequenced in a study of shared clonotypes between healthy human individuals. Libraries were prepared by immunoSEQ multiplex PCR; TCRdb keeps only in-frame clonotypes and omits some of them. Of 550,000 to 750,000 clones detected, 95% to 96% appear once; the ten largest clones hold 0.095% to 0.12%. Only CD45RO-negative cells positively selected for CCR7 counted as naive CD8 cells, so terminally differentiated effector memory CD45RA+ cells were excluded. The sequenced sample consisted of naive CD8+ T cells sorted from blood. The source is a woman aged 25 to 39 in good health.

J is TRBJ2-7 and V is TRBV5-1; 8 bases agree with TRBD1. Germline loops: CDR1 SGHRS, CDR2 YFSETQ. The CDR3 is 17 residues long. Trimming took 1 base from V and 2 from J; bases not matched to a gene: 11. CDR3 in DNA: TGCGCCAGCAGCTTGTTTCCGACAGGGGAAGATACCTACGAGCAGTACTTC. As protein: CASSLFPTGEDTYEQYF.

The gene calls are TRBV1 and TRBJ2-5; TRBD2, the table's D call, lacks a check against the DNA. TRBV1 constitutes a pseudogene. The CDR3 contains 16 residues. The CDR3 loop is CTSSQDRRGGLETQYF. Here the CDR3 DNA reads TGCACCAGCAGCCAAGATCGTCGGGGAGGGCTAGAGACCCAGTACTTC.

The CDR3 bases are TGTGCCAGCAGTTTGGTAGGGGAGGGGGGTGATGAGACCCAGTACTTC. This translates into CASSLVGEGGDETQYF. J is TRBJ2-5 and V is TRBV28, with a possible D match to TRBD2 (7 bases). The CDR3 consists of 16 residues. V lost 3 bases, J lost 5 bases, and 19 bases lay in between. Looked up from germline, CDR1 is MDHEN and CDR2 is SYDVKM.

The gene calls are TRBV2 and TRBJ2-7, with TRBD1 matching over 7 bases. The germline gives CDR1 SNHLY, CDR2 FYNNEI. V shed 4 bases and J 3 bases; nucleotides not matched to a gene: 3. CDR3 length: 13 amino acids. The CDR3 nucleotides read TGTGCCAGCAGTGCGGGACAGAGCTACGAGCAGTACTTC. As protein: CASSAGQSYEQYF.

V is TRBV28 and J is TRBJ1-4; 7 nucleotides line up with TRBD1. Trimming cost V 5 bases and J 2 bases; bases outside gene matches: 8. Germline CDR1 and CDR2: MDHEN and SYDVKM. There are 16 residues in the CDR3. CDR3 sequence: CASSVQGMGTNEKLFF. CDR3 nucleotide sequence: TGTGCCAGCAGTGTACAGGGGATGGGGACTAATGAAAAACTGTTTTTT.

The rearrangement links TRBV25-1 to TRBJ2-7, with TRBD2 identical over 10 bases. Germline loops: CDR1 MGHDK, CDR2 SYGVNS. The CDR3 spans 16 residues. V trimming: 2 bases; J trimming: 1 base; junction bases outside the gene matches: 5. In DNA, the CDR3 is TGTGCCAGCAGTGAACCTAGCGGGAGAGGGTCCTACGAGCAGTACTTC. Translation: CASSEPSGRGSYEQYF.

The chain combines TRBV5-6 with TRBJ1-3; D remains unclear. Germline V gene data show CDR1 as SGHDT and CDR2 as YYEEEE. Between the trimmed V and J ends, which lost 1 base and 0 bases, there was a span of 11 bases. CDR3 length equals 16 residues. CDR3 bases: TGTGCCAGCAGCTTGATTGACAACACCTCTGGAAACACCATATATTTT. Translating it yields CASSLIDNTSGNTIYF.

The chain has TRBV13 and TRBJ1-3; D is undetermined. This CDR3 comprises 14 residues. V dropped 0 bases and J dropped 9 bases, with 12 bases sitting between them. Germline V CDR1 and CDR2: PRHDT, FYEKMQ (reference sequence). This chain's CDR3 is CASSLGPERSTIYF. In DNA, the CDR3 is TGTGCCAGCAGCTTAGGCCCCGAGAGGTCCACCATATATTTT.

The CDR3 sequence: CASSGTGVVATEAFF. As DNA, the CDR3 is TGTGCCAGCAGCGGAACAGGGGTGGTTGCCACTGAAGCTTTCTTT. V and J are TRBV5-6 and TRBJ1-1; 7 nucleotides match TRBD1. From germline, CDR1 is SGHDT and CDR2 YYEEEE. The CDR3 runs to 15 residues. With 4 bases clipped from V and 4 bases from J, the junction kept 10 bases outside the gene matches.

This chain links TRBV27 with TRBJ2-1; D is possibly TRBD2 (6 bases). Germline CDR1 is MNHEY and CDR2 is SMNVEV (reference sequence). The CDR3 sequence is 17 residues long. V was cut by 2 bases and J by 5 bases, with 19 bases left in between. In DNA form, the CDR3 reads TGTGCCAGCAGTTTAGGGCCCGCGGGAAACGCTAACAATGAGCAGTTCTTC. Its protein is CASSLGPAGNANNEQFF.

This chain connects TRBV19 to TRBJ2-7; D uncertain. Trimming cost V 5 bases and J 2 bases, with 19 bases left between them. The CDR3 extends over 16 amino acids. Per germline, CDR1 LNHDA and CDR2 SQIVND (reference sequence). The CDR3 region is CASSVEGQTSAYEQYF. The CDR3 DNA follows: TGTGCCAGTAGTGTTGAAGGTCAGACCAGCGCCTACGAGCAGTACTTC.

The chain is built from TRBV7-9 and TRBJ1-2; the D gene is possibly TRBD1 (5 bases). V gave up 5 bases and J gave up 4 bases, with 20 bases separating them. CDR1 and CDR2 (germline): SEHNR, FQNEAQ (reference sequence). The CDR3 loop spans 16 amino acids. For the CDR3, the DNA is TGTGCCAGCAGCCTACCTGGGACGGAACCCTTCTATGGCTACACCTTC. Translation: CASSLPGTEPFYGYTF.

J is TRBJ2-7 and V is TRBV23-1, with 8 bases matching TRBD1. TRBV23-1 is flagged as an ORF with uncertain function. The CDR3 contains 14 residues. The V gene end was trimmed by 4 bases and the J gene end by 3 bases; junction bases not matched to a gene: 5. The CDR3 bases are TGCGCCAGCAGTCCGACAGGGGCCATCTACGAGCAGTACTTC. It yields the protein CASSPTGAIYEQYF.

The chain uses TRBV10-1 and TRBJ2-5, with 8 positions matching TRBD2. There are 14 residues in the CDR3. Unmatched junction bases numbered 12, after V lost 10 bases and J lost 5 bases. Per the germline V gene, CDR1 is WNHNN and CDR2 is SYGVQD (reference sequence). The CDR3 coding sequence is TGCGCCACCGACTCGAGCGGGAGTAATGAGACCCAGTACTTC. Its translation: CATDSSGSNETQYF.

The chain combines TRBV6-1 with TRBJ2-1; 13 bases map to TRBD2. The germline V gene has CDR1 MNHNS and CDR2 SASEGT. The CDR3 covers 13 residues. The V segment lost 8 bases and the J segment 14 bases; nucleotides outside the gene matches: 9. CDR3 bases: TGTGCCAGCCCGGGACTAGCGGGAATTTCGGAGTTCTTC. Its translation: CASPGLAGISEFF.

The gene calls are TRBV6-1 and TRBJ2-7, with D perhaps TRBD1 (6 bases). Germline lookup yields CDR1 MNHNS and CDR2 SASEGT. This CDR3 is 13 amino acids long. V was pared by 4 bases and J by 4 bases, with 11 bases between. Here the CDR3 DNA reads TGTGCCAGCAGTGCGACAGGCTTGTACGAGCAGTACTTC. Encoded protein: CASSATGLYEQYF.

The chain has TRBV27 and TRBJ2-4; D could derive from TRBD1 or TRBD2 (5 bases each). V lost 6 bases, J lost 1 base, and 16 bases lay in between. CDR1 is MNHEY, CDR2 SMNVEV, per germline (reference sequence). The CDR3 is 16 amino acids. The CDR3 here is CASSTKGPGAKNIQYF. CDR3 bases: TGTGCCAGCAGCACGAAGGGACCCGGGGCCAAAAACATTCAGTACTTC.

The chain employs TRBV19 and TRBJ1-5, with D maybe TRBD1 (5 bases). Trimming left V 3 bases short and J 0 bases short, with 9 bases between. CDR3 length: 15 amino acids. Germline V gene sequence: CDR1 LNHDA, CDR2 SQIVND (reference sequence). CDR3 DNA: TGTGCCAGTAGTATGGGGCAGTATAGCAATCAGCCCCAGCATTTT. It specifies CASSMGQYSNQPQHF.

This chain joins TRBV4-1 and TRBJ2-1; D is unresolved. V was pared by 5 bases and J by 8 bases, with 7 bases between. CDR1 is MGHRA, CDR2 YSYEKL, per germline. The CDR3 has 11 residues. The DNA of the CDR3 is TGCGCCAGCAGCTTATCGCATGAGCAGTTCTTC. This translates into CASSLSHEQFF.

J is TRBJ2-2 and V is TRBV6-5; TRBD1 matches 8 bases. Germline CDR1 reads MNHEY; CDR2 reads SVGAGI. This CDR3 is built from 14 residues. With 3 bases clipped from V and 9 bases from J, the junction kept 6 bases outside the gene matches. The CDR3 here is CASSYRQGLRELFF. The CDR3, as DNA: TGTGCCAGCAGTTATCGACAGGGGCTAAGGGAGCTGTTTTTT.

This chain joins TRBV27 and TRBJ2-3; 7 bases agree with TRBD2. The trim removed 2 bases at V and 3 bases at J, leaving 2 bases unmatched. The CDR3 has 14 amino acids. CDR1 is MNHEY and CDR2 is SMNVEV in the germline V gene (reference sequence). Here the CDR3 reads CASSLAGETDTQYF. CDR3 nucleotide sequence: TGTGCCAGCAGTTTAGCGGGAGAAACAGATACGCAGTATTTT.

The chain joins TRBV30 to TRBJ2-7; D is possibly TRBD1 (7 bases). The CDR3 is 14 residues long. Per germline, CDR1 GTSNPN and CDR2 SVGIG (reference sequence). V dropped 1 base and J dropped 7 bases, with 17 bases sitting between them. CDR3 amino acids: CAWSGPGGIGEQYF. As DNA, the CDR3 is TGTGCCTGGAGTGGCCCAGGGGGGATAGGGGAGCAGTACTTC.

This chain connects TRBV18 to TRBJ2-7, with D tentatively TRBD1 (6 bases). V lost 1 base, J lost 5 bases, and 18 bases lay in between. Germline loops: CDR1 KGHSH, CDR2 LQKENI. CDR3 length: 16 amino acids. CDR3 residues: CASSPQTGPNPHEQYF. The CDR3 DNA follows: TGTGCCAGCTCACCACAGACAGGACCCAATCCCCACGAGCAGTACTTC.

This rearrangement joins TRBV19 to TRBJ2-5, with D unclear. This CDR3 contains 14 residues. The V gene's germline CDR1 is LNHDA and CDR2 SQIVND (reference sequence). V lost 4 bases and J lost 2, with 11 bases in between. CDR3 protein: CASSTTPEQETQYF. CDR3 DNA: TGTGCCAGTAGTACTACACCCGAACAAGAGACCCAGTACTTC.

This chain links TRBV28 with TRBJ2-2; maybe TRBD2 (5 bases). This CDR3 is 14 amino acids long. V dropped 8 bases and J dropped 4 bases, with 14 bases sitting between them. The germline gives CDR1 MDHEN, CDR2 SYDVKM. The CDR3 sequence: CASVPERRTGELFF. CDR3 DNA sequence: TGTGCCAGCGTCCCAGAGCGGCGCACCGGGGAGCTGTTTTTT.

V gene TRBV5-6 combines with J gene TRBJ2-7; 9 nucleotides line up with TRBD1. Trimming at V came to 4 bases and at J to 5 bases, leaving 7 bases not matched to a gene. The CDR3 has 14 amino acids. The V gene's germline CDR1 is SGHDT and CDR2 YYEEEE. CDR3 coding DNA: TGTGCCAGCAGCGGGACAGGGAGACAGGACGAGCAGTACTTC. Translating it yields CASSGTGRQDEQYF.

Notes on this clone: Other DNA sequences within the sample encode an identical CDR3. The V gene is TRBV9, the J gene TRBJ2-7; 7 bases match TRBD2. V lost 0 bases, J lost 2 bases, and 2 bases stayed unmatched. Per the germline V gene, CDR1 is SGDLS and CDR2 is YYNGEE. This CDR3 has 14 residues. CDR3 DNA sequence: TGTGCCAGCAGCGTAGGCGGGGGAACCTACGAGCAGTACTTC. The encoded protein is CASSVGGGTYEQYF. Full variable domain (rest looked up from reference TRBV9 and TRBJ2-7): DSGVTQTPKHLITATGQRVTLRCSPRSGDLSVYWYQQSLDQGLQFLIQYYNGEERAKGNILERFSAQQFPDLHSELNLSSLELGDSALYFCASSVGGGTYEQYFGPGTRLTVT.